This T cell receptor beta chain was identified during a study of T-cell reconstitution after alpha-beta-depleted transplantation in children. General study findings and limits: Hyperexpanded clones declined; after one year, newly produced T cells mostly supplied diversity. Surviving recipient T cells and thymic progenitors underlay high day-60 TCRbeta diversity in some patients. Reportedly, roughly two months post-transplant, alpha-beta T cells arose from several hundred expanded graft clones.

Notes on this clonotype: Its antigen is undetermined.

The CDR3 has 15 amino acids. V dropped 5 bases and J dropped 0 bases, with 14 bases sitting between them. The germline CDR1 and CDR2 sequences are MNHEY and SVGAGI. Unique molecular identifiers were incorporated into the prepared TCRbeta library. TCRdb re-called the PCR reads with MiXCR, one entry per CDR3 protein. The sample contains 800,000 to 1,000,000 distinct CDR3 sequences, about 26% of which appear only once. The chain is built from TRBV6-5 and TRBJ2-7; weak D call: TRBD2 (6 bases). The sequencing here drew on PBMCs, mostly from graft donor cells, taken 360 days after TCRalphabeta/CD19-depleted stem cell transplant. This receptor was identified in a boy under two years old who had a stem cell transplant for SCID, so the T cells may come from the graft donor. The CDR3 here is CASSTPHGGSYEQYF. CDR3 bases: TGTGCCAGCAGTACCCCCCACGGGGGCTCCTACGAGCAGTACTTC.